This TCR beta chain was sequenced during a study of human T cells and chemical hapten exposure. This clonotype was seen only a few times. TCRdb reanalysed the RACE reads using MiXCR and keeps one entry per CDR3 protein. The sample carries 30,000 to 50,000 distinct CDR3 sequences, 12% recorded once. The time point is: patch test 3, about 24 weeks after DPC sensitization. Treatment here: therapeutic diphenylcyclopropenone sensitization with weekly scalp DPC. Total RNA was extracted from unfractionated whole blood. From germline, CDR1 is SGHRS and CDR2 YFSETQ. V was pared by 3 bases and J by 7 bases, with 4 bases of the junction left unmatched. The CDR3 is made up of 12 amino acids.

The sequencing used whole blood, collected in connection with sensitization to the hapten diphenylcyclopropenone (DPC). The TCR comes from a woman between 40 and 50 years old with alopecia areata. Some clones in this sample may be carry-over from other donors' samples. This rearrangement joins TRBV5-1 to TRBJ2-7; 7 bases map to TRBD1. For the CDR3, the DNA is TGCGCCAGCAGCTCGACAGGGCGAGAGCAGTACTTC. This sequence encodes CASSSTGREQYF. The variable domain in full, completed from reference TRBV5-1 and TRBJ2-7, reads KAGVTQTPRYLIKTRGQQVTLSCSPISGHRSVSWYQQTPGQGLQFLFEYFSETQRNKGNFPGRFSGRQFSNSRSEMNVSTLELGDSALYLCASSSTGREQYFGPGTRLTVT.